This TCR beta chain was identified during a study of T cell responses to AZD1222 COVID-19 vaccine. Study results and caveats: Unmutated variant regions are reportedly the target of nearly half of TCRs that are spike-specific. Regions 160-218 and 743-854 held dominance among vaccine-associated CD4 TCRs, which spanned spike. Donors were largely white British and mainly female; clonal diversity was possibly underestimated. Just six people given AZD1222 tested seropositive at baseline.

The CDR3 extends over 15 amino acids. Trimming pared 2 bases from V and 7 bases from J, leaving 15 bases between. Per germline, CDR1 LNHDA and CDR2 SQIVND (reference sequence). A remark on this clone: Its antigen is currently unknown.

Method: immunoSEQ multiplex PCR; TCRdb's copy keeps in-frame clones and lacks some. The table records 140,000 to 150,000 clones, 75% to 95% of them present only once. Sequencing was performed on peripheral blood, taken 28 days after the second dose of the MenACWY control vaccine. The TCR comes from an adult who received the MenACWY meningococcal vaccine as a control. This sequence joins TRBV19 and TRBJ2-1; no firm D call. The CDR3 DNA reads as TGTGCCAGTAGTATATCGGCCTCAAACGGGAATGAGCAGTTCTTC. It encodes CASSISASNGNEQFF.